Shown below are 28 T cell receptor beta chains from a single sample sequenced in a study of CD8 T cells in ankylosing spondylitis. One entry per CDR3 protein results from TCRdb running MiXCR on the 5' RACE reads. In the table there are hundreds of thousands of distinct CDR3 sequences, 10% to 13% of which are singletons. Material for sequencing was blood, either unsorted or a sorted T cell fraction (not recorded which). The source of these receptors is a male donor with ankylosing spondylitis or in good health (not recorded which).

This clonotype was seen ten or more times. The CDR3 DNA is TGCGCCAGCAGTTTAGACACCCGAAGCATGAACACTGAAGCTTTCTTT. Protein product: CASSLDTRSMNTEAFF. The chain uses TRBV5-1 and TRBJ1-1; no clear D gene. The CDR3 loop spans 16 amino acids. CDR1 and CDR2 (germline): SGHRS, YFSETQ. V was trimmed by 5 bases and J by 0 bases, leaving 17 bases between them. The variable domain in full, completed from reference TRBV5-1 and TRBJ1-1, reads KAGVTQTPRYLIKTRGQQVTLSCSPISGHRSVSWYQQTPGQGLQFLFEYFSETQRNKGNFPGRFSGRQFSNSRSEMNVSTLELGDSALYLCASSLDTRSMNTEAFFGQGTRLTVV.

The chain employs TRBV25-1 and TRBJ2-7; 11 positions agree with TRBD1. CDR3 size: 15 residues. The V gene's germline CDR1 is MGHDK and CDR2 SYGVNS. J gave up 6 bases and V 3 bases, and 7 bases lay outside the gene matches. The CDR3 DNA sequence: TGTGCCAGCAGTGATGCCGGGACAGGGGGTGTCGAGCAGTACTTC. Amino acid sequence: CASSDAGTGGVEQYF.

V gene TRBV7-9 combines with J gene TRBJ2-1, with 9 bases that match TRBD2. This CDR3 has 15 residues. The V and J ends lost 5 bases and 5 bases, in that order; junction bases with no gene match: 7. Germline V CDR1 and CDR2: SEHNR, FQNEAQ (reference sequence). Written as DNA, the CDR3 is TGTGCCAGCAGCCTATCTAGCGGGACGCACAATGAGCAGTTCTTC. Its protein is CASSLSSGTHNEQFF.

This clonotype has a handful of counts. The rearrangement uses TRBV7-9 and TRBJ2-5; 9 bases are shared with TRBD1. The V segment lost 7 bases and the J segment 2 bases; nucleotides outside the gene matches: 5. The CDR3 covers 14 residues. Germline CDR1 SEHNR, CDR2 FQNEAQ (reference sequence). CDR3 in DNA: TGTGCCAGCAACCCCGGACAGGGGCAAGAGACCCAGTACTTC. Its protein is CASNPGQGQETQYF.

The chain employs TRBV5-1 and TRBJ2-7; 7 positions match TRBD2. Germline V gene sequence: CDR1 SGHRS, CDR2 YFSETQ. The CDR3 is made up of 15 amino acids. V was pared by 0 bases and J by 6 bases, with 9 bases of the junction left unmatched. Written as DNA, the CDR3 is TGCGCCAGCAGCTTGGAAGGCTCGCAGCGGGGCGAGCAGTACTTC. Amino acid sequence: CASSLEGSQRGEQYF. Filled out from reference TRBV5-1 and TRBJ2-7, the complete variable domain reads KAGVTQTPRYLIKTRGQQVTLSCSPISGHRSVSWYQQTPGQGLQFLFEYFSETQRNKGNFPGRFSGRQFSNSRSEMNVSTLELGDSALYLCASSLEGSQRGEQYFGPGTRLTVT.

The chain joins TRBV5-1 to TRBJ2-4; D is possibly TRBD1 (6 bases). V was shortened by 0 bases and J by 7 bases, with 14 bases between the two germline ends. Germline lookup yields CDR1 SGHRS and CDR2 YFSETQ. CDR3 size: 15 residues. CDR3 residues: CASSLDGQQGNIQYF. In DNA, the CDR3 is TGCGCCAGCAGCTTGGACGGACAGCAGGGGAACATTCAGTACTTC.

The table lists this clonotype with many counts. The chain joins TRBV5-1 to TRBJ2-2; D assignment may be TRBD1 or TRBD2 (5 bases each). This CDR3 is 15 amino acids long. Germline-derived CDR1 and CDR2 are SGHRS and YFSETQ. The V and J ends lost 2 bases and 4 bases respectively, with 12 bases between them. The CDR3, as DNA: TGCGCCAGCAGCTTATCGGGACCGACCACCGGGGAGCTGTTTTTT. Amino acid sequence: CASSLSGPTTGELFF.

At least ten counts were recorded for this clonotype. V is TRBV3-1 and J is TRBJ2-3; 8 nucleotides agree with TRBD2. The length of the CDR3 is 14 residues. Germline CDR1 reads LGHDT; CDR2 reads YNNKEL (reference sequence). With V trimmed by 1 base and J by 5 bases, 2 bases remained unmatched. DNA of the CDR3: TGTGCCAGCAGCCAAGCGACTAGCGTAGATACGCAGTATTTT. Translated: CASSQATSVDTQYF.

This clonotype came up a few times. The chain employs TRBV12-3 or TRBV12-4 and TRBJ2-7; 7 positions match TRBD2. CDR3 length: 14 residues. The V segment lost 8 bases and the J segment 2 bases; nucleotides outside the gene matches: 9. The CDR3 here is CASLGGRDPYEQYF. In DNA form, the CDR3 reads TGTGCCAGCCTCGGGGGGAGGGATCCCTACGAGCAGTACTTC.

This clonotype was seen ten or more times. The chain couples TRBV6-2 or TRBV6-3 to TRBJ2-7, with TRBD1 as a possible D gene (6 bases). CDR1 and CDR2 (germline): MNHEY, SVGEGT. The V gene lost 7 bases and the J gene lost 5 bases, with 12 bases spanning the gap. The CDR3 sequence is 12 residues long. The CDR3 loop is CASISGHHEQYF. CDR3 DNA sequence: TGTGCCAGCATCTCGGGACACCACGAGCAGTACTTC.

The chain links TRBV15 to TRBJ2-5, with D perhaps TRBD1 or TRBD2 (6 bases each). V was shortened by 4 bases and J by 2 bases, with 17 bases between the two germline ends. Germline loops: CDR1 LNHNV, CDR2 YYDKDF (reference sequence). The CDR3 runs to 16 residues. For the CDR3, the DNA is TGTGCCACCAGCACGGGGGCTAGCGTAATTCAAGAGACCCAGTACTTC. Its translation is CATSTGASVIQETQYF.

This clonotype was seen repeatedly, ten times or more. The rearrangement joins TRBV5-1 to TRBJ1-4; 9 bases are shared with TRBD1. J was trimmed by 7 bases and V by 0 bases; bases with no gene match: 1. The CDR3 has 14 residues. Germline V gene data show CDR1 as SGHRS and CDR2 as YFSETQ. The CDR3 sequence is CASSLAGQGEKLFF. Here the CDR3 DNA reads TGCGCCAGCAGCTTGGCGGGACAGGGTGAAAAACTGTTTTTT.

This clonotype was counted at least ten times. DNA of the CDR3: TGCAGTGCTAGAGATTGGGGGAACACCGGGGAGCTGTTTTTT. As protein: CSARDWGNTGELFF. V usage is TRBV20-1 and J usage is TRBJ2-2; the D is unclear. This CDR3 has 14 amino acids. The germline V gene encodes CDR1 DFQATT and CDR2 SNEGSKA (reference sequence). V lost 0 bases and J lost 1, with 6 bases in between.

This clonotype was observed many times. This chain links TRBV20-1 with TRBJ2-2; the D is unclear. The CDR3 covers 13 residues. V lost 0 bases and J 7 bases, leaving 9 bases between the germline ends. In germline, CDR1 is DFQATT, CDR2 SNEGSKA (reference sequence). CDR3 residues: CSARDYGGGELFF. DNA of the CDR3: TGCAGTGCTAGAGATTACGGCGGCGGGGAGCTGTTTTTT.

This clonotype was picked up many times. The V call is TRBV15, the J call TRBJ2-7; D unclear. V dropped 0 bases and J dropped 0 bases, with 6 bases sitting between them. Germline CDR1 reads LNHNV; CDR2 reads YYDKDF (reference sequence). The CDR3 loop spans 14 amino acids. DNA of the CDR3: TGTGCCACCAGCAGAGATGTTAGCTCCTACGAGCAGTACTTC. This gives the protein CATSRDVSSYEQYF. Looking up the rest from reference TRBV15 and TRBJ2-7 gives the full variable domain: DAMVIQNPRYQVTQFGKPVTLSCSQTLNHNVMYWYQQKSSQAPKLLFHYYDKDFNNEADTPDNFQSRRPNTSFCFLDIRSPGLGDTAMYLCATSRDVSSYEQYFGPGTRLTVT.

This clonotype was recorded a few times. The chain links TRBV19 to TRBJ2-7; either TRBD1 or TRBD2 may supply D (5 bases each). The germline gives CDR1 LNHDA, CDR2 SQIVND (reference sequence). The V end lost 4 bases, the J end lost 4 bases, and 14 bases lay between the germline ends. The CDR3 has 14 amino acids. The CDR3 region is CASSTGTAEYEQYF. The CDR3 DNA reads as TGTGCCAGTAGTACCGGGACCGCCGAATACGAGCAGTACTTC.

The J gene is TRBJ1-6, the V gene TRBV5-6; D remains ambiguous. This CDR3 contains 14 residues. V lost 7 bases and J lost 7, with 15 bases in between. CDR1 is SGHDT and CDR2 is YYEEEE in the germline V gene. CDR3 in amino acids: CASRSEVRNSPLHF. CDR3 coding DNA: TGTGCCAGCCGTTCGGAGGTACGGAATTCACCCCTCCACTTT.

The V gene is TRBV6-1, the J gene TRBJ2-2; D not certain. Germline loops: CDR1 MNHNS, CDR2 SASEGT. V was pared by 2 bases and J by 7 bases, with 8 bases between. The length of the CDR3 is 13 residues. This CDR3 reads CASSEYVVGELFF. The CDR3 nucleotides are TGTGCCAGCAGTGAATATGTAGTCGGGGAGCTGTTTTTT.

This clonotype was counted a few times. This sequence joins TRBV21-1 and TRBJ2-3. TRBV21-1 is classified as a pseudogene. The CDR3 totals 11 residues. The CDR3 DNA is TGTGCCAGCAGCAAGGGCGATACGCAGTATTTT. This codes for CASSKGDTQYF.

This clonotype was picked up many times. J is TRBJ2-5 and V is TRBV20-1; the D is unclear. V was shortened by 5 bases and J by 2 bases, with 9 bases between the two germline ends. The length of the CDR3 is 12 residues. CDR1 and CDR2 from the germline V gene are DFQATT and SNEGSKA (reference sequence). The CDR3 reads CSAPPEQETQYF. The DNA of the CDR3 is TGCAGTGCTCCCCCGGAACAAGAGACCCAGTACTTC.

For this clonotype: A much larger clone lies one base from this, so it may be a read error. The gene calls are TRBV11-2 and TRBJ2-7; D is uncertain. From germline, CDR1 is SGHAT and CDR2 FQNNGV. The CDR3 sequence is 20 residues long. V was pared by 1 base and J by 3 bases, with 28 bases between. The CDR3 here is CASSLVSFGPSAQPHYEQYF. The CDR3 coding sequence is TGTGCCAGCAGCTTAGTTAGCTTCGGACCGTCCGCACAACCCCACTACGAGCAGTACTTC. The whole variable domain, filled in from reference TRBV11-2 and TRBJ2-7, reads EAGVAQSPRYKIIEKRQSVAFWCNPISGHATLYWYQQILGQGPKLLIQFQNNGVVDDSQLPKDRFSAERLKGVDSTLKIQPAKLEDSAVYLCASSLVSFGPSAQPHYEQYFGPGTRLTVT.

This clonotype was picked up many times. The CDR3 coding sequence is TGCGCCAGCAGCGTACAACCAGGCGGTCCTAATGAAAAACTGTTTTTT. Its translation: CASSVQPGGPNEKLFF. V gene TRBV5-1 combines with J gene TRBJ1-4; D call uncertain. Germline CDR1 reads SGHRS; CDR2 reads YFSETQ. Deletions cut 4 bases from V and 3 bases from J, with 16 bases between. This CDR3 comprises 16 residues.

This clonotype was found many times. This chain uses TRBV15 with TRBJ2-1; no clear D. V was clipped by 5 bases and J by 8 bases, with 13 bases between them. This CDR3 contains 13 residues. The germline gives CDR1 LNHNV, CDR2 YYDKDF (reference sequence). CDR3 coding DNA: TGTGCCACCAGCGCCCGCCGGGTAGATGAGCAGTTCTTC. Its protein product is CATSARRVDEQFF.

This clonotype appeared a few times. As DNA, the CDR3 is TGCGCCAGCAGCTTGGGGCACACGGTTTCCTCTGGAAACACCATATATTTT. Protein sequence: CASSLGHTVSSGNTIYF. The chain uses TRBV5-1 and TRBJ1-3; D unresolved. This CDR3 has 17 amino acids. Trimming cost V 0 bases and J 0 bases, with 13 bases left between them. CDR1 SGHRS and CDR2 YFSETQ come from the germline V gene. The whole variable domain, filled in from reference TRBV5-1 and TRBJ1-3, reads KAGVTQTPRYLIKTRGQQVTLSCSPISGHRSVSWYQQTPGQGLQFLFEYFSETQRNKGNFPGRFSGRQFSNSRSEMNVSTLELGDSALYLCASSLGHTVSSGNTIYFGEGSWLTVV.

In this sample, this clonotype turned up once. J is TRBJ2-5 and V is TRBV2; TRBD2 agrees at 7 bases. CDR3 size: 13 residues. V dropped 8 bases and J dropped 3; count of bases not matched to a gene: 6. Per the germline V gene, CDR1 is SNHLY and CDR2 is FYNNEI. The DNA of the CDR3 is TGTGCCAGCCTCCGGGGGGAAGAAGAGACCCAGTACTTC. Its translation is CASLRGEEETQYF.

Comments on this clonotype: Just one base apart from a much larger clone, this may be a read error. As DNA, the CDR3 is TGCGCCGGCAGCTTGGTGTCTCATAACGCCTACGAGCAGTACTTC. Encoded protein: CAGSLVSHNAYEQYF. The V call is TRBV5-1, the J call TRBJ2-7, with D unresolved. The CDR3 loop spans 15 amino acids. The V gene's germline CDR1 is SGHRS and CDR2 YFSETQ.

This chain joins TRBV12-3 or TRBV12-4 and TRBJ1-2; 11 positions match TRBD1. The CDR3 spans 13 residues. Unmatched junction bases numbered 2, after V lost 3 bases and J lost 8 bases. CDR3 sequence reads: CASSFGTGGGYTF. The CDR3 DNA reads as TGTGCCAGCAGTTTTGGGACAGGGGGGGGCTACACCTTC.

V is TRBV5-1 and J is TRBJ2-5; 9 positions match TRBD2. Per the germline V gene, CDR1 is SGHRS and CDR2 is YFSETQ. The ends lost 5 bases at V and 5 bases at J; junction bases unmatched: 10. CDR3 length equals 15 residues. CDR3 in DNA: TGCGCCAGCAGATTTAGTAGCGGGGGTTCGGAGACCCAGTACTTC. This codes for CASRFSSGGSETQYF.